The present TCR beta chain was sequenced within a study of T cells after yellow fever vaccination. This clonotype came up a few times. Its antigen remains unknown. Study-level results: Though it reached lower strength, the secondary response hit its peak faster, day 5 versus 15.

This CDR3 region has 16 residues. CDR1 and CDR2 from the germline V gene are KGHSH and LQKENI. Trimming stripped 4 bases from V and 0 bases from J, with 16 bases between. TCRdb analysed the 5' RACE reads with MiXCR anew, one entry per CDR3 protein. The sample consists of 250,000 to 300,000 distinct CDR3 sequences, roughly 8.7% of them appearing once. This receptor was obtained from a man younger than 35 who received the YFV17D yellow fever vaccine. The rearrangement uses TRBV18 and TRBJ2-7, with a tentative D call TRBD2 (7 bases). Material: CD4+ T cells sorted from PBMCs, obtained 5 days after the yellow fever booster vaccination. In DNA, the CDR3 is TGTGCCAGCTCACTCCTTGGCGGGGGCACCTCCTACGAGCAGTACTTC. This codes for CASSLLGGGTSYEQYF.